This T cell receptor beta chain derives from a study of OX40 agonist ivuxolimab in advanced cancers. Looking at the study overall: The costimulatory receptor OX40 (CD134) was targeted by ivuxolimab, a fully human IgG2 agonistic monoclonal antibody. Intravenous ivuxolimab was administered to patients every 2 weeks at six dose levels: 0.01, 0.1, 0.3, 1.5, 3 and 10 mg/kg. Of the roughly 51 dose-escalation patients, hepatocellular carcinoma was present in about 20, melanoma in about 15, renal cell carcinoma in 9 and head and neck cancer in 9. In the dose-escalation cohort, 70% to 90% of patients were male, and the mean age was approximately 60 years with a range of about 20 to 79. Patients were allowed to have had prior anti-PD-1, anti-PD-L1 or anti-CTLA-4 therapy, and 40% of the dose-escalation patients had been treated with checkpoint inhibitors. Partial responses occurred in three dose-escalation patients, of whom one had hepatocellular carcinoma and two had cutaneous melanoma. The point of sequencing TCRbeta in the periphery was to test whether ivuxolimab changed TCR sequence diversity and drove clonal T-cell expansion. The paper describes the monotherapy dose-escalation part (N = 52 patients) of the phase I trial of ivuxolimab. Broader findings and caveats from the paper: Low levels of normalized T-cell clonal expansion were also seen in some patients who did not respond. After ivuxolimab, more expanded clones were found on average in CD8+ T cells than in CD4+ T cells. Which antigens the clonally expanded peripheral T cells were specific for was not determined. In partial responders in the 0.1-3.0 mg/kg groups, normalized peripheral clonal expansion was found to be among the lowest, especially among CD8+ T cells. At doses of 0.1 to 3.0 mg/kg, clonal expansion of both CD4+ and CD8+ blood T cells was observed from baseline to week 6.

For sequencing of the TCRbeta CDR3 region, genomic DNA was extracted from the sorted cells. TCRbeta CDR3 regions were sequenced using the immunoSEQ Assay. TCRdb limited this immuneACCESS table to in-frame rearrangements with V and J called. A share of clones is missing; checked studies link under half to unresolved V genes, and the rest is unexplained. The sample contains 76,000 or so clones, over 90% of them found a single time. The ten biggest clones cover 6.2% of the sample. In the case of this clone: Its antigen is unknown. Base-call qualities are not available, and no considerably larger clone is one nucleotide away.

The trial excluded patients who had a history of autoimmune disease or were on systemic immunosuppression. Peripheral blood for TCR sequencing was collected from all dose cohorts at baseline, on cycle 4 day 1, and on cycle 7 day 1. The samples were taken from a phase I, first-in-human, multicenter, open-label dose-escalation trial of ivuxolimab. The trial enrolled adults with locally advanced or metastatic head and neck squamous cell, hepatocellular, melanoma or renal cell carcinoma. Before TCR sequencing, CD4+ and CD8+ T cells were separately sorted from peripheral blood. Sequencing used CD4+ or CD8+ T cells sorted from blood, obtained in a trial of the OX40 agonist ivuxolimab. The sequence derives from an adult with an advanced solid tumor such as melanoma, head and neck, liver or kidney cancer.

The DNA sequence reads TGTGCCAGCAGTTTAGGGGGGGCTACCTACAATGAGCAGTTCTTC. Its translation reads: CASSLGGATYNEQFF. This chain joins TRBV27 to TRBJ2-1, with a tentative D gene TRBD2 over 7 matching bases. CDR1 and CDR2 (MNHEY, SMNVEV) derive from the germline V gene (reference sequence). Trimming costs V 2 bases and J 2 bases, and their ends lie 10 bases apart. Inclusive of the bounding cysteine and phenylalanine, the CDR3 is 15 residues long. This entry keeps only the CDR3 DNA: 45 bases, framed from base 1.